This T cell receptor (beta chain) was captured in a study of blood T cell repertoires in COVID-19. At the level of the study: Specimens from acute and convalescent COVID-19 originated in the United States, Italy and Spain.

This clone has a handful of counts. Some clones are missing from TCRdb's copy, which holds only in-frame ones; the method was immunoSEQ multiplex PCR. The sample has 270,000 or so clones; 75% to 90% are singletons. The receptor was isolated from a middle-aged woman who had recovered from COVID-19. Sequences were obtained from peripheral blood.

In DNA form, the CDR3 reads TGTGCCAGCAGCCAAGTACGAGCCCCAGGGGGCGAGCAGTACTTC. Amino acids: CASSQVRAPGGEQYF. V usage is TRBV3-1 (or the pseudogene TRBV3-2) and J usage is TRBJ2-7, with 7 nucleotides matching TRBD1. The CDR3 is 15 amino acids. Germline CDR1 LGHDT, CDR2 YNNKEL (reference sequence). With 1 base clipped from V and 6 bases from J, the junction kept 9 bases outside the gene matches.